The next 6 T cell receptor beta chains were all read from a single sample in a study of T cell repertoires in cytomegalovirus infection. Using its own MiXCR run on the reads, TCRdb lists one record per CDR3 protein. The sample shows hundreds of thousands of distinct CDR3 sequences, around 6.6% of them seen only once. The sequenced sample consisted of PBMCs. Receptors originate from a human donor in good health (CMV status not recorded). Some clones in this sample may be carry-over from other donors' samples.

This clonotype was found many times. This chain connects TRBV6-1 to TRBJ1-1, with no clear D. CDR1 and CDR2 from the germline V gene are MNHNS and SASEGT. The V end was cut by 5 bases, the J end by 1 base, with 8 bases between. This CDR3 has 13 amino acids. CDR3 sequence (DNA): TGTGCCAGCAGTTTCGAACAGAACACTGAAGCTTTCTTT. Translating gives CASSFEQNTEAFF.

As to this clonotype: It may be a read error: a sequence one base away is much more abundant. The J gene is TRBJ1-2, the V gene TRBV2; D gene unclear. The V end was cut by 2 bases, the J end by 6 bases, with 10 bases between. This CDR3 has 13 amino acids. CDR1 SNHLY and CDR2 FYNNEI come from the germline V gene. This CDR3 reads CASSERTAHGYTF. The CDR3 coding sequence is TGTGCCAGCAGTGAACGGACCGCCCATGGCTACACCTTC.

This clonotype was recorded at least ten times. The chain links TRBV20-1 to TRBJ2-3; D gene unclear. Germline values: CDR1 DFQATT, CDR2 SNEGSKA (reference sequence). Trimming took 5 bases from V and 1 from J, leaving 16 bases between them. This CDR3 spans 15 amino acids. The CDR3 DNA reads as TGCAGTGCTCCTAATGGGCAGCTTGGCACAGATACGCAGTATTTT. Translation: CSAPNGQLGTDTQYF.

The table lists this clonotype with many counts. The V gene is TRBV2, the J gene TRBJ2-5, with D uncertain. With 7 bases removed from V and 3 bases from J, the gap between germline ends came to 9 bases. This CDR3 is built from 12 residues. CDR1 and CDR2 from the germline V gene are SNHLY and FYNNEI. The chain's CDR3 is CASKQIEETQYF. CDR3 in DNA: TGTGCCAGCAAGCAGATTGAAGAGACCCAGTACTTC.

In this sample, this clonotype turned up many times. This chain connects TRBV4-2 to TRBJ2-3, with D perhaps matching TRBD2 (6 bases). Per germline, CDR1 LGHNA and CDR2 YNFKEQ. CDR3 length: 14 residues. Trimming stripped 0 bases from V and 8 bases from J, with 12 bases between. CDR3 loop: CASSQEKFGGTQYF. The CDR3 region has the DNA TGTGCCAGCAGCCAAGAGAAGTTCGGGGGTACGCAGTATTTT.

The rearrangement joins TRBV5-1 to TRBJ2-7; D unclear. Germline V CDR1 and CDR2: SGHRS, YFSETQ. Trimming stripped 0 bases from V and 1 base from J, with 11 bases between. This CDR3 spans 15 amino acids. This CDR3 reads CASSLDRHPSYEQYF. The CDR3 nucleotides are TGCGCCAGCAGCTTGGATAGACACCCTTCCTACGAGCAGTACTTC.